This passage covers 14 T cell receptor beta chains from one sample sequenced in a study of shared clonotypes between healthy human individuals. This table comes from immunoSEQ multiplex PCR, and its TCRdb copy is limited to in-frame clones, with some not included. The sample holds 110,000 or so clones, around 71% seen once. The material sequenced was memory CD8+ T cells sorted from blood. The subset here: CD45RO+ cells pooled with CCR7-negative TemRA cells. The receptors come from a woman between 25 and 40 years old in good health.

This rearrangement joins TRBV10-2 to TRBJ2-7, with 11 bases identical to TRBD2. The CDR3 loop spans 14 amino acids. The J segment lost 6 bases and the V segment lost 7 bases, leaving 8 bases of the junction unmatched. In germline, CDR1 is WSHSY, CDR2 SAAADI. The CDR3 protein is CASTDSGRGSEQYF. The DNA of the CDR3 is TGCGCCAGCACCGATAGCGGGAGGGGAAGCGAGCAGTACTTC.

The chain joins TRBV29-1 to TRBJ1-2; D unclear. Germline V lookup: CDR1 SQVTM, CDR2 ANQGSEA. V was shortened by 5 bases and J by 5 bases, with 9 bases between the two germline ends. The CDR3 has 11 residues. CDR3 bases: TGCAGCGTTAGGACCATTTATGGCTACACCTTC. It yields the protein CSVRTIYGYTF.

V is TRBV5-1 and J is TRBJ2-3; weak D call: TRBD2 (5 bases). V gave up 1 base and J gave up 2 bases, with 14 bases separating them. The CDR3 extends over 16 amino acids. Germline V CDR1 and CDR2: SGHRS, YFSETQ. The CDR3 spells CASSLPCRGATDTQYF. The DNA of the CDR3 is TGCGCCAGCAGCTTGCCTTGTCGGGGTGCCACAGATACGCAGTATTTT.

This clone appeared a few times. The chain recombines TRBV7-9 with TRBJ1-1; D possibly corresponds to TRBD1 (5 bases). The CDR3 contains 14 residues. Deletions cut 3 bases from V and 11 bases from J, with 19 bases between. Germline V gives CDR1 SEHNR, CDR2 FQNEAQ (reference sequence). CDR3 in amino acids: CASSLSGFSVTAFF. The CDR3 DNA reads TGTGCCAGCAGCTTGTCAGGGTTTTCTGTTACGGCTTTCTTT.

The chain combines TRBV27 with TRBJ1-2; 7 bases agree with TRBD1. This CDR3 region has 14 residues. Germline CDR1 MNHEY, CDR2 SMNVEV (reference sequence). V dropped 6 bases and J dropped 4; count of bases not matched to a gene: 8. CDR3 amino acids: CASRRPTGVYGYTF. The CDR3 region has the DNA TGTGCCAGCAGACGCCCCACAGGGGTCTATGGCTACACCTTC.

The chain recombines TRBV5-4 with TRBJ2-7; 11 nucleotides align to TRBD2. Germline loops: CDR1 SGHNT, CDR2 YYREEE (reference sequence). The CDR3 is 16 residues long. The V segment lost 4 bases and the J segment 6 bases; nucleotides outside the gene matches: 12. CDR3 nucleotides: TGTGCCAGCAGCCCACAGACTAGCGGGACTTCTGGCGAGCAGTACTTC. This sequence encodes CASSPQTSGTSGEQYF.

This chain connects TRBV7-9 to TRBJ2-7; TRBD2 aligns across 12 bases. Germline values: CDR1 SEHNR, CDR2 FQNEAQ (reference sequence). The CDR3 has 15 amino acids. The J segment lost 3 bases and the V segment lost 6 bases, leaving 6 bases of the junction unmatched. CDR3 region: CASRETSGRRYEQYF. The CDR3 DNA follows: TGTGCCAGCAGAGAAACTAGCGGGAGGCGCTACGAGCAGTACTTC.

As for this clone: The same CDR3 can be traced to other DNA sequences in this sample. CDR3 nucleotides: TGTGCCAGCAGTTCGACCGCTGCAAAACTGTTTTTT. Protein product: CASSSTAAKLFF. The chain links TRBV28 to TRBJ1-4; D call uncertain. Trimming removed 4 bases from V and 10 bases from J, with 10 bases in between. The germline V gene has CDR1 MDHEN and CDR2 SYDVKM. The CDR3 contains 12 residues.

V gene TRBV7-9 combines with J gene TRBJ2-3; 11 bases map to TRBD2. V dropped 5 bases and J dropped 2; count of bases not matched to a gene: 6. CDR3 length: 16 residues. In germline, CDR1 is SEHNR, CDR2 FQNEAQ (reference sequence). DNA for the CDR3: TGTGCCAGCAGCCCGTTAGCGGGAGGGGTCACAGATACGCAGTATTTT. It is translated as CASSPLAGGVTDTQYF.

The chain carries TRBV25-1 and TRBJ2-5; D gene uncertain. In germline, CDR1 is MGHDK, CDR2 SYGVNS. The CDR3 totals 12 residues. The germline V and J ends were trimmed by 2 bases and 3 bases, with 4 bases remaining between them. CDR3 loop: CASSEREETQYF. The CDR3 DNA sequence: TGTGCCAGCAGTGAACGGGAAGAGACCCAGTACTTC.

V gene TRBV29-1 combines with J gene TRBJ2-7, with a possible D match to TRBD2 (5 bases). The germline CDR1 and CDR2 sequences are SQVTM and ANQGSEA. The CDR3 runs to 12 residues. Trimming stripped 4 bases from V and 3 bases from J, with 10 bases between. This chain's CDR3 is CSVGRGIYEQYF. For the CDR3, the DNA is TGCAGCGTTGGGAGAGGGATCTACGAGCAGTACTTC.

This rearrangement joins TRBV21-1 to TRBJ2-7; the D call of TRBD1 is as the table states it, not checked on the DNA. TRBV21-1 is a pseudogene locus. The CDR3 sequence is 15 residues long. CDR3 nucleotides: TGTGCCAGCAGCAAAGTCGACAGGGGCGGCTGCGAGCAGTACTTC. This codes for CASSKVDRGGCEQYF.

Comment on this clone: Other DNA sequences of this sample code for an identical CDR3. This sequence joins TRBV10-3 and TRBJ2-1; TRBD2 agrees at 9 bases. Germline CDR1 ENHRY, CDR2 SYGVKD. This CDR3 region has 17 residues. With 0 bases clipped from V and 5 bases from J, the junction kept 8 bases outside the gene matches. The CDR3: CAISESEASGDNNEQFF. The CDR3 DNA reads as TGTGCCATCAGTGAGTCGGAAGCTAGCGGGGACAACAATGAGCAGTTCTTC.

The CDR3 DNA sequence: TGTGCCACCAGCAGAGCTCAGGACGGACAAGAGACCCAGTACTTC. Translated: CATSRAQDGQETQYF. The V and J genes are TRBV15 and TRBJ2-5; D unresolved. Germline V gene lookup returns CDR1 LNHNV and CDR2 YYDKDF (reference sequence). V was clipped by 1 base and J by 2 bases, with 11 bases between them. This CDR3 is built from 15 residues.